This T cell receptor beta chain is drawn from a study of glioma-infiltrating T cells. This clonotype was seen many times. No antigen is known for it. TCR alpha and beta CDR3 regions were amplified from RNA using iRepertoire nested multiplex PCR. Using its own MiXCR run on the multiplex PCR reads, TCRdb lists one record per CDR3 protein. Found here are roughly 120,000 distinct CDR3 sequences, roughly 25% of them singletons; the top ten hold roughly 15%. Study results and caveats: Very few CDR3 sequences were shared between tissue and blood.

The TCR was taken from a human donor with low-grade glioma or glioblastoma, undergoing nonglioma brain surgery, or in good health (not recorded which). Sequencing used glioma tissue, nonneoplastic brain tissue, or PBMCs (not recorded which).

CDR3 bases: TGCAGTGCTAGAGATTTCCGGGATCAGCCCCAGCATTTT. Protein sequence: CSARDFRDQPQHF. The chain joins TRBV20-1 to TRBJ1-5; no definite D call. The germline V gene encodes CDR1 DFQATT and CDR2 SNEGSKA (reference sequence). The V and J ends lost 0 bases and 5 bases respectively, with 8 bases between them. This CDR3 contains 13 residues.